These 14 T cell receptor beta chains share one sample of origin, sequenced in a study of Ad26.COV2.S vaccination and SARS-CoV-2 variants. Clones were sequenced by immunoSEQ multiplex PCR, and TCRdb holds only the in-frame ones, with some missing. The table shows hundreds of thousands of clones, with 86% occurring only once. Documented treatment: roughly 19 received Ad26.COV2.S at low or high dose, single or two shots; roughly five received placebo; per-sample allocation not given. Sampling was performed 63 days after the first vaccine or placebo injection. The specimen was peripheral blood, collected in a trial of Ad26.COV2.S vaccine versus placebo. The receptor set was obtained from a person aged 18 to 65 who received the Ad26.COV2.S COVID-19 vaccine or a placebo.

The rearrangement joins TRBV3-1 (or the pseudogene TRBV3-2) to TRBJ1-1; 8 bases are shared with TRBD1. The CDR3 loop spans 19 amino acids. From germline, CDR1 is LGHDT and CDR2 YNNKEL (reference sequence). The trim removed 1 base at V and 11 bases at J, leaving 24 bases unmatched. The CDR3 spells CASSQGITTGVRTPNEAFF. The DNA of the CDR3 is TGTGCCAGCAGCCAAGGGATAACGACAGGGGTCCGAACACCCAACGAGGCTTTCTTT.

Written as DNA, the CDR3 is TGCGCCAGCAGCTTCTGGAGAGTGAGAGAGACCCAGTACTTC. As protein: CASSFWRVRETQYF. This rearrangement joins TRBV5-1 to TRBJ2-5, with D unresolved. Between the trimmed V and J ends, which lost 2 bases and 4 bases, there was a span of 12 bases. The length of the CDR3 is 14 residues. The germline gives CDR1 SGHRS, CDR2 YFSETQ. The full variable domain, with the rest looked up from reference TRBV5-1 and TRBJ2-5, is KAGVTQTPRYLIKTRGQQVTLSCSPISGHRSVSWYQQTPGQGLQFLFEYFSETQRNKGNFPGRFSGRQFSNSRSEMNVSTLELGDSALYLCASSFWRVRETQYFGPGTRLLVL.

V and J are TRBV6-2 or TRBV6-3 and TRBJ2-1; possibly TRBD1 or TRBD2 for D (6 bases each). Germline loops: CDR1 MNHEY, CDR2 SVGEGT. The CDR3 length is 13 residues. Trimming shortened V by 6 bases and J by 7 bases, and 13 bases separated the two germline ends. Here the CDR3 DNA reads TGTGCCAGCAGCCCCGGGGGCAGGAATGAGCAGTTCTTC. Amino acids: CASSPGGRNEQFF.

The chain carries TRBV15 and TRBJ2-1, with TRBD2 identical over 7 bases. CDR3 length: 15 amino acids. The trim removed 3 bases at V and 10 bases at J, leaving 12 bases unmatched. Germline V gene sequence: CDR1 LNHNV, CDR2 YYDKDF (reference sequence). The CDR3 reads CATSSRAGASQEQFF. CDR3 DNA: TGTGCCACCAGCAGTCGGGCGGGAGCCTCACAGGAGCAGTTCTTC. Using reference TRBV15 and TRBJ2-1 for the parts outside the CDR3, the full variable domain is DAMVIQNPRYQVTQFGKPVTLSCSQTLNHNVMYWYQQKSSQAPKLLFHYYDKDFNNEADTPDNFQSRRPNTSFCFLDIRSPGLGDTAMYLCATSSRAGASQEQFFGPGTRLTVL.

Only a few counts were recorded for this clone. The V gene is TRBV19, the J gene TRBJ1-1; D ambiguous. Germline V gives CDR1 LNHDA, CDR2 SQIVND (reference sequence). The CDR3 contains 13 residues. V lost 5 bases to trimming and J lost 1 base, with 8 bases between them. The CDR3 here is CASSWGRNTEAFF. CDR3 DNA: TGTGCCAGTAGTTGGGGTAGGAACACTGAAGCTTTCTTT. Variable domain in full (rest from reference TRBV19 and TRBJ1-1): DGGITQSPKYLFRKEGQNVTLSCEQNLNHDAMYWYRQDPGQGLRLIYYSQIVNDFQKGDIAEGYSVSREKKESFPLTVTSAQKNPTAFYLCASSWGRNTEAFFGQGTRLTVV.

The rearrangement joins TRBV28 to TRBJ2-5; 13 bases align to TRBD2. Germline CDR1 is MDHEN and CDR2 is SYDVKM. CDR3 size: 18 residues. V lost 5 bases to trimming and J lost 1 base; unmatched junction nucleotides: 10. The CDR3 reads CASSPRLAGGPFQETQYF. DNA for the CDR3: TGTGCCAGCAGTCCAAGACTAGCGGGAGGCCCCTTCCAAGAGACCCAGTACTTC.

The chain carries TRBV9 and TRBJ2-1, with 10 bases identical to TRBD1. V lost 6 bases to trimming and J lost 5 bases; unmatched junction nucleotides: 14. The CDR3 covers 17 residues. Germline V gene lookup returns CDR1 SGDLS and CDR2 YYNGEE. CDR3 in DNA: TGTGCCAGCACCTCTACCCCAGGGGACAGGGGTAACAATGAGCAGTTCTTC. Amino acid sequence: CASTSTPGDRGNNEQFF.

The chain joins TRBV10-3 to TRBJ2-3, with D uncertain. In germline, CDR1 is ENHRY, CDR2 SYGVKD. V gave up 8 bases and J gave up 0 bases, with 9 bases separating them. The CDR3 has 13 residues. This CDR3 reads CAIWPGSTDTQYF. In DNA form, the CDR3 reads TGTGCCATCTGGCCCGGTAGCACAGATACGCAGTATTTT.

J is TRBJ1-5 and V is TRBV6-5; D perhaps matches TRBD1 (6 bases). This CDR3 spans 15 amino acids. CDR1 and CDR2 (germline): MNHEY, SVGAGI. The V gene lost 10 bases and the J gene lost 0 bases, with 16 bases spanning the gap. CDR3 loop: CATGQLQNSNQPQHF. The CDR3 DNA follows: TGTGCCACTGGACAGTTACAAAATAGCAATCAGCCCCAGCATTTT.

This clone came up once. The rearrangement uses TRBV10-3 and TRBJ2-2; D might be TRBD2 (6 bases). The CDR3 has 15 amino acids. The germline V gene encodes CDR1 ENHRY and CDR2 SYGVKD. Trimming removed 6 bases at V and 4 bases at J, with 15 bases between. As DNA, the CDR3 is TGTGCCATCAGCGGCCCGGAGGAGGGCACCGGGGAGCTGTTTTTT. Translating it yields CAISGPEEGTGELFF.

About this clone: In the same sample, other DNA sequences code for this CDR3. CDR3 bases: TGTGCCAGCAGTTTGGGGGGAACCGGGGAGCTGTTTTTT. This encodes CASSLGGTGELFF. The V and J genes are TRBV12-3 or TRBV12-4 and TRBJ2-2; D is perhaps TRBD2 (6 bases). The V gene lost 3 bases and the J gene lost 5 bases, with 7 bases spanning the gap. The length of the CDR3 is 13 residues.

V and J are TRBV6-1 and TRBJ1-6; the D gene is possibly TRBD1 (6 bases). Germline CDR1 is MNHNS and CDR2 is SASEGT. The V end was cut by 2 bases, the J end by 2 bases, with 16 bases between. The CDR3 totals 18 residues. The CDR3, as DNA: TGTGCCAGCAGTGAATATGTATCGGGGGGCACCTATAATTCACCCCTCCACTTT. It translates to CASSEYVSGGTYNSPLHF.

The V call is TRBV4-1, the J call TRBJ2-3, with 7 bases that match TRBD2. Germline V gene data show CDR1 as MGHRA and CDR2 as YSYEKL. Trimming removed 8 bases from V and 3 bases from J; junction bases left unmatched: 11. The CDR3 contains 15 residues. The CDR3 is CASGGGRLWTDTQYF. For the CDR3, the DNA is TGCGCCAGCGGCGGCGGGAGATTGTGGACAGATACGCAGTATTTT.

CDR3 amino acids: CASSPPTGQSGANVLTF. Here the CDR3 DNA reads TGTGCCAGCTCACCGCCGACAGGGCAATCCGGGGCCAACGTCCTGACTTTC. The J gene is TRBJ2-6, the V gene TRBV18, with TRBD1 matching over 7 bases. The junction had 9 bases not matched to a gene; V was cut back by 3 bases and J by 4 bases. Per germline, CDR1 KGHSH and CDR2 LQKENI. There are 17 residues in the CDR3.